Included here is one TCR delta chain sequence, with context. Sequence at one end of the junction differs from germline and may be a read error. The CDR3 is made up of 20 amino acids. Germline CDR1 reads TSWWSYY; CDR2 reads QGS. The source of the sample is a study of gamma-delta T cells after stem cell transplantation. TCRdb re-processed the RT-PCR reads via CATT. Here the sample spans roughly 12,000 delta-chain clones, around two fifths being singletons. The specimen sequenced was gamma-delta T cells. The receptor's source is a human donor. It is not recorded whose cells these are; they may come from a transplant donor. V usage is TRDV1 and J usage is TRDJ3; tentative D call: TRDD2 (5 bases). CDR3 residues: CALGGPIPHRSSCDTRQMFF. The CDR3 region has the DNA TGTGCTCTTGGGGGACCAATTCCTCACCGAAGCTCCTGTGACACCCGACAGATGTTTTTC.